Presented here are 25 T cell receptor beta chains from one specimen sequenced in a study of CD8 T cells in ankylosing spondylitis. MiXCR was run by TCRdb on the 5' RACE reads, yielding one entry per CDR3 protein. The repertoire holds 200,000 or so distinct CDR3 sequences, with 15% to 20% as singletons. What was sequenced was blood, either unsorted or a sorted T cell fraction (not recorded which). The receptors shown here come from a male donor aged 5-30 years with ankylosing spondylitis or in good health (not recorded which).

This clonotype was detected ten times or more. The CDR3 DNA reads as TGTGCCAGCAGTTTAGCAGGGTCTGGAAACACCATATATTTT. This codes for CASSLAGSGNTIYF. This chain links TRBV5-5 with TRBJ1-3, with a possible D match to TRBD1 (5 bases). There are 14 residues in the CDR3. Germline CDR1 reads SGHKS; CDR2 reads YYEKEE (reference sequence). Trimming shortened V by 5 bases and J by 1 base, and 10 bases separated the two germline ends.

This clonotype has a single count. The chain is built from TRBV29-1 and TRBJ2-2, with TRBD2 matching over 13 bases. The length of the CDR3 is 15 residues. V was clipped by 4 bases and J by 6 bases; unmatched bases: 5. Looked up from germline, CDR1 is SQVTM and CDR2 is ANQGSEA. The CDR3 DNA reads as TGCAGCGTTGGAGGACTAGCGGGAGTTTCCGGGGAGCTGTTTTTT. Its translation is CSVGGLAGVSGELFF.

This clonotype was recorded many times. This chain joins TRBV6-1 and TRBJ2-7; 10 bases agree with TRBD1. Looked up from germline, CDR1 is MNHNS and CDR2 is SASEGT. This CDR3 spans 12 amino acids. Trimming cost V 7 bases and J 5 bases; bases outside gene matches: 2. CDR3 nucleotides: TGTGCCAGCAAGGGACAGGGGCACGAGCAGTACTTC. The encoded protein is CASKGQGHEQYF.

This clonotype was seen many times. CDR3 residues: CSVEAGGISYTF. CDR3 nucleotide sequence: TGCAGCGTTGAAGCGGGAGGGATCAGCTACACCTTC. This rearrangement joins TRBV29-1 to TRBJ1-2; D unclear. V gave up 1 base and J gave up 9 bases, with 12 bases separating them. Germline V lookup: CDR1 SQVTM, CDR2 ANQGSEA. The CDR3 is made up of 12 amino acids.

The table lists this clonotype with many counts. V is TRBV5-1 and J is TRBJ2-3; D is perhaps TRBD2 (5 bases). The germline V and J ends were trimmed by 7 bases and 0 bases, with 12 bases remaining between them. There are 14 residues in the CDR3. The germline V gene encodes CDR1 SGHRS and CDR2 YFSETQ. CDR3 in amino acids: CASSTSGSTDTQYF. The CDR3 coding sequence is TGCGCCAGCTCCACTAGTGGTAGCACAGATACGCAGTATTTT.

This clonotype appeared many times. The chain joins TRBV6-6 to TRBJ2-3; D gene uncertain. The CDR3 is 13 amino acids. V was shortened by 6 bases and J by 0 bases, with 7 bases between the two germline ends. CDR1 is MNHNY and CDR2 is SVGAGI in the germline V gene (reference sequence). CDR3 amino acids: CASRPQSTDTQYF. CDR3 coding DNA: TGTGCCAGCAGACCACAGAGCACAGATACGCAGTATTTT.

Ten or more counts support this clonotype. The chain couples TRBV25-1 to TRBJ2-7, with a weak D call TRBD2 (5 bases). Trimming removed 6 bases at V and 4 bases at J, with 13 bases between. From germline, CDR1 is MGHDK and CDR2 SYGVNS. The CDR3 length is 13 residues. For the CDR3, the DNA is TGTGCCAGCAGCGGGGTCTACGTTTACGAGCAGTACTTC. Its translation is CASSGVYVYEQYF.

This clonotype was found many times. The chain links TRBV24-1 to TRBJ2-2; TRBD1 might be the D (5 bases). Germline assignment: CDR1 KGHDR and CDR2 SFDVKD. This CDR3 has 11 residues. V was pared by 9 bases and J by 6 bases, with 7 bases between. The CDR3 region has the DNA TGTGCCACCCAGGGCCCCGGGGAGCTGTTTTTT. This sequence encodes CATQGPGELFF.

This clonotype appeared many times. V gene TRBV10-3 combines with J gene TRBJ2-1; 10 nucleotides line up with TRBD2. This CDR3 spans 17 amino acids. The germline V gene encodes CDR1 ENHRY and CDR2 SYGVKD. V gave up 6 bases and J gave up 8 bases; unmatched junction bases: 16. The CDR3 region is CAISGKREGLVYDEQFF. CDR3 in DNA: TGTGCCATCAGCGGGAAGCGGGAGGGCCTTGTTTACGATGAGCAGTTCTTC.

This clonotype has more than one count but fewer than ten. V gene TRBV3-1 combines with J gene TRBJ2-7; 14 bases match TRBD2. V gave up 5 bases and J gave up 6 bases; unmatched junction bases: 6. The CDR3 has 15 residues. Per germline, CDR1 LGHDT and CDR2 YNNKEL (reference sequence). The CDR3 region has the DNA TGTGCCAGCAGCAAGGGACTAGCGGGAGCGGGCGAGCAGTACTTC. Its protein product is CASSKGLAGAGEQYF.

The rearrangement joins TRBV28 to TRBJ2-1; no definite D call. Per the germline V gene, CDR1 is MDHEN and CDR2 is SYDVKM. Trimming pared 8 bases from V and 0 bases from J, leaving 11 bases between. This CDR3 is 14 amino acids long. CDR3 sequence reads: CASVPPSSYNEQFF. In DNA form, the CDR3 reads TGTGCCAGCGTTCCGCCAAGCTCCTACAATGAGCAGTTCTTC. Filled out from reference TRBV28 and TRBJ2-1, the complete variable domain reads DVKVTQSSRYLVKRTGEKVFLECVQDMDHENMFWYRQDPGLGLRLIYFSYDVKMKEKGDIPEGYSVSREKKERFSLILESASTNQTSMYLCASVPPSSYNEQFFGPGTRLTVL.

In nucleotides, the CDR3 is TGTGCCAGCTGTCGAGCGGGAGGCAATGAGCAGTTCTTC. This codes for CASCRAGGNEQFF. The rearrangement links TRBV27 to TRBJ2-1, with TRBD2 identical over 9 bases. Looked up from germline, CDR1 is MNHEY and CDR2 is SMNVEV (reference sequence). This CDR3 contains 13 residues. After removal of 8 bases from V and 6 bases from J, the junction contained 5 bases not matched to a gene.

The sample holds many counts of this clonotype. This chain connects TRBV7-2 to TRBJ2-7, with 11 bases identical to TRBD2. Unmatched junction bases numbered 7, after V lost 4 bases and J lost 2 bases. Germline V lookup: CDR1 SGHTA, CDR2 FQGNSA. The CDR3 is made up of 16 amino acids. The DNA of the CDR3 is TGTGCCAGCAGCTCTCGACTAGCGGGGCGAGCCTACGAGCAGTACTTC. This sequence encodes CASSSRLAGRAYEQYF.

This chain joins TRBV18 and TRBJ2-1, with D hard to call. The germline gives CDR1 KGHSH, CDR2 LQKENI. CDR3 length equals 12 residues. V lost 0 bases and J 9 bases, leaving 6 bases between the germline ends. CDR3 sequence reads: CASSPPFTEQFF. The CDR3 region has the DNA TGTGCCAGCTCACCACCGTTTACTGAGCAGTTCTTC.

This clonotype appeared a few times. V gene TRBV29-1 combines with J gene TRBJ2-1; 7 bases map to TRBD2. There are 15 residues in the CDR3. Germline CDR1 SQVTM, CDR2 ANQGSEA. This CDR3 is CRPMCGSPRENEQFF. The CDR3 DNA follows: TGCAGGCCAATGTGCGGGAGCCCGAGGGAGAATGAGCAGTTCTTC.

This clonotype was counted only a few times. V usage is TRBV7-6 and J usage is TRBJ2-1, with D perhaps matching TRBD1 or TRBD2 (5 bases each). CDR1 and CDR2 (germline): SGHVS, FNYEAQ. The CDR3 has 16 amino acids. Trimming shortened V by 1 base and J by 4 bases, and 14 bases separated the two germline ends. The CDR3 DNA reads TGTGCCAGCAGCTTAGGGGGACCGGACTTATACAATGAGCAGTTCTTC. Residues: CASSLGGPDLYNEQFF. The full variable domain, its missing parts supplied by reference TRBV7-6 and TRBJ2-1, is GAGVSQSPRYKVTKRGQDVALRCDPISGHVSLYWYRQALGQGPEFLTYFNYEAQQDKSGLPNDRFSAERPEGSISTLTIQRTEQRDSAMYRCASSLGGPDLYNEQFFGPGTRLTVL.

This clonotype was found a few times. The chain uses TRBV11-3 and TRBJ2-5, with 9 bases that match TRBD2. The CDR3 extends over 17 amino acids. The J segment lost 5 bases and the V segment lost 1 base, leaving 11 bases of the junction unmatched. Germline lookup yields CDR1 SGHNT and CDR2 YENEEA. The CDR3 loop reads CASSLGSGTSFLETQYF. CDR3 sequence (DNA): TGTGCCAGCAGCTTAGGATCCGGGACTAGCTTTTTGGAGACCCAGTACTTC.

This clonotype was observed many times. Written as DNA, the CDR3 is TGTGCCAGCAGTTCAGGGCTTAATGAAAAACTGTTTTTT. Translated: CASSSGLNEKLFF. V gene TRBV12-3 or TRBV12-4 combines with J gene TRBJ1-4; maybe TRBD1 (5 bases). V lost 4 bases and J 4 bases, leaving 7 bases between the germline ends. The CDR3 is 13 amino acids.

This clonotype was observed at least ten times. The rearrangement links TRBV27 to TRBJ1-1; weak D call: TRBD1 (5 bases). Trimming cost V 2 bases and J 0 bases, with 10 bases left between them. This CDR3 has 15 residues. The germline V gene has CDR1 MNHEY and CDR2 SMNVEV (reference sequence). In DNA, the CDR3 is TGTGCCAGCAGTTTACGTGCAGGGTTGAACACTGAAGCTTTCTTT. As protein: CASSLRAGLNTEAFF.

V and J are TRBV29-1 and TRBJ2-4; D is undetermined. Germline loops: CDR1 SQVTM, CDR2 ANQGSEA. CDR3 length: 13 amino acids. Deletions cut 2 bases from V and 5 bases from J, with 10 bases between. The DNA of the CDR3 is TGCAGCGTTGAATTGGAGAATCAAAACATTCAGTACTTC. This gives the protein CSVELENQNIQYF.

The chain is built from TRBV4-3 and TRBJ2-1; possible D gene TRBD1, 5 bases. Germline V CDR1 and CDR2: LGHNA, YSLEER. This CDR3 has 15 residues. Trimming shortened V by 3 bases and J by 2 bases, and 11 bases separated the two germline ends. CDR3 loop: CASSHGGAAYNEQFF. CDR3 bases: TGCGCCAGCAGCCACGGTGGGGCCGCCTACAATGAGCAGTTCTTC.

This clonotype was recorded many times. The CDR3 DNA follows: TGTGCCAGCAGCTTATACCTGAGCTCCTACAATGAGCAGTTCTTC. Protein: CASSLYLSSYNEQFF. The chain recombines TRBV7-7 with TRBJ2-1; D call uncertain. The CDR3 has 15 residues. With 2 bases removed from V and 0 bases from J, the gap between germline ends came to 8 bases. Germline-derived CDR1 and CDR2 are SSHAT and FNYEAQ (reference sequence).

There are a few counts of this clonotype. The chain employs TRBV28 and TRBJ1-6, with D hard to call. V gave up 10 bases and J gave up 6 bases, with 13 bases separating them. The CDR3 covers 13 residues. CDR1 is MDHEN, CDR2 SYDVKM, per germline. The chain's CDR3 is CATGLGGNSPLHF. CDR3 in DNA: TGTGCCACCGGGCTGGGAGGTAATTCACCCCTCCACTTT.

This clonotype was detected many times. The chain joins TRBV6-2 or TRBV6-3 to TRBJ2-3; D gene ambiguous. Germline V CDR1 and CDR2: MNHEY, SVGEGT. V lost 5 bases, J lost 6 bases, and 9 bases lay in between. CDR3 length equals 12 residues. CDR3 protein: CASSTTSDTQYF. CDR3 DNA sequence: TGTGCCAGCAGTACTACGTCGGATACGCAGTATTTT.

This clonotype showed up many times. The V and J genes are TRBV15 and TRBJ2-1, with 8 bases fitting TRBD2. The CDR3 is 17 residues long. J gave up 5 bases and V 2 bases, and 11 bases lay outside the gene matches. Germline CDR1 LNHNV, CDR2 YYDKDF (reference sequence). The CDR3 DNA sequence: TGTGCCACCAGCAGACGGGAGGGGACACGAAGGAACAATGAGCAGTTCTTC. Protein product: CATSRREGTRRNNEQFF.